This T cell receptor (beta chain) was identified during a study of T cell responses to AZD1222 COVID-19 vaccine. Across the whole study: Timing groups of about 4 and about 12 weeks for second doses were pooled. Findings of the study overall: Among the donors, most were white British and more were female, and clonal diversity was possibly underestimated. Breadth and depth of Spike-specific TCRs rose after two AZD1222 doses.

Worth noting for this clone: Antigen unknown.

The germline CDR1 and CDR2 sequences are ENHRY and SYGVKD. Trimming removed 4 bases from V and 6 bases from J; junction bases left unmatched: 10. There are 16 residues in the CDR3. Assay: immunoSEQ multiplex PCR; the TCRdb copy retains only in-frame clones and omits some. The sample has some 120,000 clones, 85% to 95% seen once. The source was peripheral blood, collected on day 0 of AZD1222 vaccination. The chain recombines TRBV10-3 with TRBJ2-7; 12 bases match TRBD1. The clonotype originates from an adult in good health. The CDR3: CAISVFRDRGLFEQYF. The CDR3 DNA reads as TGTGCCATCAGTGTCTTCCGGGACAGGGGGCTGTTCGAGCAGTACTTC.